Detailed here is one TCR beta chain. The data are from a study of blood T cell repertoires in COVID-19. Overall study context: The United States, Italy and Spain supplied acute and convalescent COVID-19 samples.

Profiling relied on immunoSEQ multiplex PCR, and the TCRdb table lists in-frame clones only, not all of them. The sample yields 250,000 to 300,000 clones, about 91% seen once. There are 18 residues in the CDR3. Losses at the gene ends were 0 bases for V and 2 bases for J; bases not matched to a gene: 9. CDR1 LGHDT and CDR2 YNNKEL come from the germline V gene (reference sequence). The chain combines TRBV3-1 (or the pseudogene TRBV3-2) with TRBJ2-7, with TRBD2 matching 11 bases. This clonotype originated in a woman aged 60-70 years with acute or convalescent COVID-19. Sequences were obtained from peripheral blood. The CDR3 DNA follows: TGTGCCAGCAGCCAAGATCAACTAGCGGGAGTGGGCCCCTACGAGCAGTACTTC. It yields the protein CASSQDQLAGVGPYEQYF.